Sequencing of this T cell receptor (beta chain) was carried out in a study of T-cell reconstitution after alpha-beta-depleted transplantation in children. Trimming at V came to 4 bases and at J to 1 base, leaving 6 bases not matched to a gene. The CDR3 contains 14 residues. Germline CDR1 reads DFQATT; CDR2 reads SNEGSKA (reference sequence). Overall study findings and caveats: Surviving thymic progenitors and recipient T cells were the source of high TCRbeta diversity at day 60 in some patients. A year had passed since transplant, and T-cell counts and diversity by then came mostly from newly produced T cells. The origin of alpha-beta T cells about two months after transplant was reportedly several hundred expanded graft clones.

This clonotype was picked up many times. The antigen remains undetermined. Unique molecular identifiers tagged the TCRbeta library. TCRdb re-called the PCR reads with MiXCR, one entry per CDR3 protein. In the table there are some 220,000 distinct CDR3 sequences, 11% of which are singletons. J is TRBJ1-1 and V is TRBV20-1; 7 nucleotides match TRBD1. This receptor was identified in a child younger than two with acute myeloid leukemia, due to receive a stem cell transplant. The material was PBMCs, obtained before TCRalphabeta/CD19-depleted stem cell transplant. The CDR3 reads CSANKDRQNTEAFF. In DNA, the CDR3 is TGCAGTGCTAACAAGGACAGGCAGAACACTGAAGCTTTCTTT.